Listed here are 17 T cell receptor beta chains from one sample, sequenced in a study of blood T cell repertoires in COVID-19. Sequencing was performed with immunoSEQ multiplex PCR; in TCRdb, only in-frame clones are kept and a portion is missing. Of 85,000 to 95,000 clones listed, about two thirds are singletons. The sequenced sample consisted of peripheral blood. The origin of the receptors is a woman older than 75 with acute or convalescent COVID-19.

CDR3 sequence reads: CASSFQVNTEAFF. The CDR3 nucleotides read TGTGCCAGCAGTTTCCAGGTGAACACTGAAGCTTTCTTT. The chain carries TRBV12-3 or TRBV12-4 and TRBJ1-1, with D hard to call. The CDR3 sequence is 13 residues long. Trimming shortened V by 3 bases and J by 0 bases, and 5 bases separated the two germline ends.

By its share, this clone is medium-sized. CDR3: CASSQGAETGVTEAFF. The CDR3 DNA reads as TGCGCCAGCAGCCAAGGAGCAGAAACAGGGGTTACTGAAGCTTTCTTT. The chain is built from TRBV4-3 and TRBJ1-1; 7 bases are a match to TRBD1. The germline V gene encodes CDR1 LGHNA and CDR2 YSLEER. V trimming: 1 base; J trimming: 5 bases; junction bases outside the gene matches: 10. The CDR3 has 16 amino acids.

The chain combines TRBV6-5 with TRBJ1-1, with 9 bases aligning to TRBD1. Germline trimming cut 2 bases from V and 7 bases from J; bases unmatched to any gene: 11. The germline CDR1 and CDR2 sequences are MNHEY and SVGAGI. The CDR3 totals 16 residues. Here the CDR3 DNA reads TGTGCCAGCAGTTACGCCCCCGGGACAGGGATGGGTGAAGCTTTCTTT. Encoded protein: CASSYAPGTGMGEAFF.

The chain joins TRBV6-2 or TRBV6-3 to TRBJ1-5, with 8 nucleotides matching TRBD1. Trimming cost V 6 bases and J 2 bases; bases outside gene matches: 9. CDR3 size: 16 residues. Germline CDR1 reads MNHEY; CDR2 reads SVGEGT. DNA for the CDR3: TGTGCCAGCAGCCTAATTGACAGGGGCGGCAATCAGCCCCAGCATTTT. Residues: CASSLIDRGGNQPQHF.

V is TRBV11-2 and J is TRBJ1-4; 8 bases line up with TRBD1. The J segment lost 5 bases and the V segment lost 5 bases, leaving 7 bases of the junction unmatched. The CDR3 extends over 15 amino acids. Germline CDR1 SGHAT, CDR2 FQNNGV. The CDR3 coding sequence is TGTGCCAGCAGCGCTGAGACAGGGGCGAATGAAAAACTGTTTTTT. Residues: CASSAETGANEKLFF.

By share, this clone counts as medium-sized (0.01 to 0.1%). The gene calls are TRBV5-5 and TRBJ2-3; D is unresolved. Germline CDR1 reads SGHKS; CDR2 reads YYEKEE (reference sequence). V was trimmed by 4 bases and J by 0 bases, leaving 21 bases between them. This CDR3 is built from 18 residues. The CDR3 loop is CASSPEEAVFGSTDTQYF. The CDR3 region has the DNA TGTGCCAGCAGCCCCGAGGAAGCAGTATTCGGTAGCACAGATACGCAGTATTTT.

This clone has just a few counts. The rearrangement uses TRBV12-3 or TRBV12-4 and TRBJ1-2; D unclear. V was clipped by 6 bases and J by 4 bases, with 12 bases between them. The CDR3 is 13 residues long. In DNA, the CDR3 is TGTGCCAGCAGAAGCGCTGTGACCTATGGCTACACCTTC. Protein: CASRSAVTYGYTF.

The rearrangement links TRBV4-3 to TRBJ1-1, with D possibly being TRBD1 (5 bases). Trimming shortened V by 0 bases and J by 1 base, and 18 bases separated the two germline ends. CDR3 length: 18 amino acids. Germline V gene sequence: CDR1 LGHNA, CDR2 YSLEER. The CDR3, as DNA: TGCGCCAGCAGCCAAGATGTGGGGGGGTCAGGCGGGAACACTGAAGCTTTCTTT. It specifies CASSQDVGGSGGNTEAFF.

This chain connects TRBV5-4 to TRBJ1-2; D remains ambiguous. The CDR3 covers 13 residues. V lost 4 bases to trimming and J lost 2 bases, with 9 bases between them. The germline gives CDR1 SGHNT, CDR2 YYREEE (reference sequence). CDR3 protein: CASSPPGNYGYTF. CDR3 bases: TGTGCCAGCAGCCCCCCGGGAAACTATGGCTACACCTTC.

This chain connects TRBV10-3 to TRBJ1-1; 10 positions match TRBD1. CDR3 size: 14 residues. Germline V gene lookup returns CDR1 ENHRY and CDR2 SYGVKD. J lost 3 bases, V lost 6 bases, and 4 bases had no gene match. The CDR3 is CAIRPGQGDTEAFF. DNA for the CDR3: TGTGCCATCAGACCCGGACAGGGGGACACTGAAGCTTTCTTT.

The sample holds a few counts of this clone. The rearrangement links TRBV7-2 to TRBJ2-2, with 9 bases identical to TRBD1. The germline V gene encodes CDR1 SGHTA and CDR2 FQGNSA. Unmatched junction bases numbered 6, after V lost 5 bases and J lost 5 bases. The CDR3 is made up of 15 amino acids. CDR3 sequence reads: CASSRRQGGTGELFF. CDR3 coding DNA: TGTGCCAGCAGCAGACGACAGGGGGGAACCGGGGAGCTGTTTTTT.

This clone was seen a single time. The chain uses TRBV7-2 and TRBJ1-1; no clear D. The V gene's germline CDR1 is SGHTA and CDR2 FQGNSA. The CDR3 spans 13 residues. Trimming removed 1 base from V and 3 bases from J, with 6 bases in between. As DNA, the CDR3 is TGTGCCAGCAGCTTAGACTCGTACACTGAAGCTTTCTTT. The encoded protein is CASSLDSYTEAFF. The entire variable domain, with the rest obtained from reference TRBV7-2 and TRBJ1-1, is as follows: GAGVSQSPSNKVTEKGKDVELRCDPISGHTALYWYRQSLGQGLEFLIYFQGNSAPDKSGLPSDRFSAERTGGSVSTLTIQRTQQEDSAVYLCASSLDSYTEAFFGQGTRLTVV.

The CDR3 coding sequence is TGTGCCAGCAGTAGGGACAGGGGCGGCCTCTATAATTCACCCCTCCACTTT. Translated, it gives CASSRDRGGLYNSPLHF. The chain employs TRBV2 and TRBJ1-6; 10 positions agree with TRBD1. The CDR3 consists of 17 residues. Germline assignment: CDR1 SNHLY and CDR2 FYNNEI. V shed 5 bases, J shed 3 bases, and the junction held 7 bases outside the gene matches. The full variable domain, with the rest looked up from reference TRBV2 and TRBJ1-6, is EPEVTQTPSHQVTQMGQEVILRCVPISNHLYFYWYRQILGQKVEFLVSFYNNEISEKSEIFDDQFSVERPDGSNFTLKIRSTKLEDSAMYFCASSRDRGGLYNSPLHFGNGTRLTVT.

This clone was recorded only once. The chain links TRBV6-6 to TRBJ2-1; D is undetermined. CDR1 is MNHNY and CDR2 is SVGAGI in the germline V gene (reference sequence). The V and J ends lost 0 bases and 3 bases respectively, with 9 bases between them. The CDR3 contains 15 residues. CDR3 bases: TGTGCCAGCAGTTACTCGAACCCGGTCTACAATGAGCAGTTCTTC. Encoded protein: CASSYSNPVYNEQFF.

The chain carries TRBV11-2 and TRBJ1-3; 8 bases fit TRBD1. The germline V gene has CDR1 SGHAT and CDR2 FQNNGV. J lost 1 base, V lost 6 bases, and 5 bases had no gene match. The CDR3 contains 15 residues. CDR3 DNA: TGTGCCAGCAGTTCCAGGGGGCTATCTGGAAACACCATATATTTT. It is translated as CASSSRGLSGNTIYF.

This clone is a singleton in its sample. The rearrangement joins TRBV4-3 to TRBJ1-2, with 9 bases that match TRBD1. The CDR3 loop spans 14 amino acids. The V gene's germline CDR1 is LGHNA and CDR2 YSLEER. The V gene end was trimmed by 4 bases and the J gene end by 6 bases; junction bases not matched to a gene: 6. In DNA form, the CDR3 reads TGCGCCAGCAGCCTAACGACAGGGGGAGATGGCTACACCTTC. This codes for CASSLTTGGDGYTF.

The genes are TRBV30 and TRBJ1-5, with TRBD1 matching 7 bases. The CDR3 consists of 13 residues. CDR1 is GTSNPN, CDR2 SVGIG, per germline (reference sequence). Unmatched junction bases numbered 1, after V lost 0 bases and J lost 5 bases. CDR3 sequence reads: CAWSVRGDQPQHF. CDR3 nucleotides: TGTGCCTGGAGTGTCAGGGGGGATCAGCCCCAGCATTTT.